This TCR beta chain was retrieved from a study of cytomegalovirus exposure and HLA in healthy donors (dated by TCRdb to the late 2010s). Turning to the overall study: According to an earlier analysis of 450 to 650 of the donors, 150 million to 200 million T cells yielded roughly 110 million unique TCR beta sequences and roughly 280 Gb of sequence data. The study profiled the T cell repertoires of hundreds of subjects by immunosequencing and related them to cytomegalovirus serostatus. Along with the roughly 670-subject first cohort, a separate validation cohort of some 130 different subjects was used. In an earlier analysis of roughly 540 of the donors, high-throughput TCR beta sequencing was used to judge whether each TCR beta V gene segment behaved as functional or pseudogenic. An early release that covered about 600 HLA-typed donors contained about 300 gigabases of sequencing data and about 84 million unique TCR sequences. The genetic ancestry cluster associated with self-reported Caucasian donors included 81% of the roughly 410 genotyped donors. Among roughly 400 genotyped donors of the cohort, an average of around 220,000 unique TCR beta nucleotide sequences was sequenced per donor, of which about 18% were non-productive. A later genetic analysis took genome-wide SNP genotypes for about three fifths of the 666 donors and used that subset as a discovery cohort. Rather than using new phenotypic data, the later analysis identified candidate immune exposures from TCR beta sequences and from how often those sequences occurred across donors. The study aimed to test whether signatures of past pathogen exposure could be identified by cataloging public T cell receptors. HLA typing covered class I and class II loci at four-digit resolution. A later analysis re-examined previously published TCR beta repertoires from around 670 donors and added high-resolution HLA genotyping to investigate patterns of TCR occurrence. Roughly five DR-DQ haplotypes were treated as single units for association and clustering because of strong linkage in the cohort. Typing coverage differed by locus: A, B, C, DRB1 and DQB1 were typed in about 629-630 donors, DQA1 in roughly 510, DPA1 in 600 to 610, and DPB1 in around 440. To predict cytomegalovirus infection status, the study combined high-throughput TCR immunosequencing, statistical association of individual TCRs with disease status, and machine learning. Every repertoire in the discovery cohort had been generated on one and the same sequencing platform. Donor age, sex, ethnicity and CMV serostatus were compiled alongside the repertoire data. Study-wide conclusions, independent of this receptor: Correlated functional status among segregating V segments might be attributable to linkage disequilibrium, but an unknown experimental factor could not be ruled out. In a later genetic analysis, fewer N-insertions in productive TCRs were reported among donors in an Asian-associated ancestry cluster than the roughly 710-donor mean. In a later analysis, HLA-associated TCR beta chains showed more clonal expansion and lower generation probabilities than non-associated chains that were equally common. The classifier was reported to diagnose cytomegalovirus status with high specificity and sensitivity in both the original cohort and the validation cohort. The earlier analysis of 587 of the donors excluded seventeen rarely observed V segments, including chromosome 9 orphons, because counts were too low. In vitro tests confirmed that a few of the cytomegalovirus-associated TCR beta chains recognize cytomegalovirus antigens. A later analysis reported that several top co-occurrence clusters appeared linked to parvovirus B19, influenza, CMV and Epstein-Barr virus. A later analysis associated 15,000 or so TCR beta sequences with specific HLA alleles at a false discovery rate of 0.05. The study gave a list of some 150 TCR beta chains associated with cytomegalovirus. A later genetic analysis associated a missense DCLRE1C variant with V-gene and J-gene trimming of TCR beta chains, and an independent cohort replicated the association. When HLA alleles, especially DR and DQ, strongly co-occurred, attributing TCR associations to individual alleles was difficult. HLA typing was unavailable for some donors at each locus, so association tests used only the typed subset. Some IMGT-functional V segments, including TRBV6-2 and TRBV6-3, could not be told apart with the 87-base-pair reads, so those segments were excluded. Sequencing depth was assumed to be roughly uniform across donors in the presence/absence analyses, though that assumption may not hold. This cohort had only TCR beta chains sequenced, and the lack of alpha or paired-chain data limited which features could be detected. In a later analysis, most CMV-associated TCR beta chains were found to appear HLA-restricted, with HLA associations seemingly driven largely by CMV exposure. CMV serostatus was the only immune exposure information available for the cohort. Across donors, most TCR sequences were observed very rarely, whereas some public TCRs were present in many individuals. The authors suggested that the approach could potentially be generalized to other disease states and immunological phenotypes. According to a later analysis, TCR association rates differed among HLA loci, with DRB1 alleles showing the most associated TCRs and HLA-C alleles showing the fewest. A further reported finding was that TCR beta sequences accurately predicted the HLA-A and HLA-B alleles for most subjects in the first cohort. A cluster of highly shared sequence variants was judged likely to represent a technical artifact of the sequencing pipeline. Broadly in line with IMGT annotations, most TCR beta V segments showed up in productive rearrangements about 87% or about 30% of the time in an earlier analysis of 450 to 750 of the donors.

Ends trimmed: V by 4 bases, J by 8 bases; bases unmatched to a gene: 8. The CDR3 spans 15 residues, from the cysteine through the phenylalanine. CDR3 DNA is the only sequence kept; it has 45 bases, read in frame from the first base. CDR1 and CDR2, per the germline V gene (reference sequence), are MNHEY and SMNVEV. Library method: the immunoSEQ multiplex PCR assay. The multiplex PCR relied on a mix of 60 forward primers for TCR Vbeta segments and 13 reverse primers for TCR Jbeta segments. The CDR3 region of rearranged TCR beta genes was amplified from genomic DNA by a multiplex PCR assay. The amplified TCR beta libraries were sequenced on the Illumina HiSeq System as 87-base-pair reads. The study's processing was this. In a later analysis, roughly 80 million unique TCR beta chains were counted across the approximately 640 repertoires, and around 11 million of these chains were shared by at least two donors. Raw reads were error-corrected and collapsed into unique sequences with a nearest-neighbor algorithm that merged closely related sequences to remove PCR and sequencing errors. Alignment of CDR3 sequences to IMGT reference sequences was used to assign V, D and J gene segments. For a sequence to be retained, at least a six-nucleotide match to both a V gene segment and a J gene segment was required. Rearrangements were called productive when the CDR3 lacked stop codons and stayed in frame with V and J; all others were non-productive. CDR3 was defined according to IMGT convention as the region running from the second conserved V-encoded cysteine to the conserved J-encoded phenylalanine. In an earlier analysis of 500 to 650 of the donors, sequences lacking an unambiguous match to a single V gene segment were excluded. An earlier analysis of almost 600 of the donors classified V segments as functional when productive rearrangements were above 56.7% and as segregating when the standard deviation between donors was above 5%. A statistical classification framework was developed to diagnose cytomegalovirus status using the catalog of TCR beta chain sequences. In a later analysis, V and J genes were assigned by comparing TCR nucleotide sequences against IMGT/GENE-DB human TR gene sequences. The TCRdist pipeline was used in a later analysis to assign CDR3 sequences and most-parsimonious VDJ recombination scenarios. In a later analysis, each TCR beta chain was defined by its CDR3 amino acid sequence together with its V-gene family, and reads lacking a unique V-gene family were excluded. As a way to deal with suspected cross-contamination and a sequencing artifact, a later analysis dropped 500 to 700 nucleotide sequences that were highly shared and had low generation probability. In a later analysis, a clonal expansion index for each public chain was calculated from normalized within-repertoire ranks of inferred template counts. In a later analysis, generation probabilities were computed using a VDJ recombination model fitted to out-of-frame rearrangements, and the results were checked against IGoR. A later analysis scored TCR-TCR, TCR-HLA and TCR-CMV co-occurrence with hypergeometric tests, applying a repertoire-size bias correction to TCR pairs. False discovery rates were estimated in a later analysis by permuting HLA or CMV assignments 20 times. A later analysis grouped co-occurring TCRs with DBSCAN, adding TCRdist sequence similarity when clustering within HLA-allele-positive subsets. Co-occurrence clustering excluded repertoires with fewer than 30,000 or more than 120,000 public chains, plus five with anomalous nucleotide sharing. TCRdb carries this immuneACCESS record with in-frame sequences only. Its versions omit some clonotypes, under half of them owing to an unresolved V gene in the studies checked, with the rest unexplained. V and J calls and clone size come straight from that table; D and trimming were deduced from the DNA. For this sample there are around 150,000 clones; roughly 80% appear just once. The ten largest clones capture about 1.9% of the sample.

The cohort comprised around 690 healthy bone marrow donors. All cohort members were sampled while nominally healthy, although unrecorded immune exposures were likely present. The donor tested CMV seronegative, placing the donor among the 350 or so seronegative members of the cohort. Every donor gave a peripheral blood sample, and the peripheral blood mononuclear cells from that sample were used for TCR beta sequencing. The Qiagen DNeasy Blood Extraction Kit was used to extract genomic DNA from the blood cell samples. Remarks on this clone: The specificity of this receptor is unknown. Per-nucleotide qualities are absent, and no much larger clonotype sits a single base away.

Sequencing used PBMCs. This TCR came from a female donor in good health and CMV-seronegative. The V and J segments used are TRBV27 and TRBJ1-4, and 9 bases in between align with TRBD1. The CDR3 region has the sequence CASSSSDRGAEKLFF. The nucleotide sequence is given as TGTGCCAGCAGTTCATCGGACAGGGGTGCAGAAAAACTGTTTTTT.